The present entry profiles one T cell receptor (beta chain) with its context. The antigen remains unidentified. The data were taken from a study of CD8 T cells in ankylosing spondylitis. Study-level results: According to the report, clones linked to the disease were significantly enriched in matched synovial fluid samples taken from ankylosing spondylitis patients. Blood of patients with ankylosing spondylitis appeared to be characterized by a TCR beta motif of eight highly homologous variants. Disease-linked clones were CD8+ and relatively rare in peripheral blood.

CDR1 SGHTS and CDR2 YDEGEE come from the germline V gene. Trimming removed 4 bases from V and 7 bases from J; junction bases left unmatched: 10. The CDR3 sequence is 15 residues long. With molecular barcodes, quantitative 5'-RACE was used to make the TCR beta libraries. From the 5' RACE reads, TCRdb called clonotypes with MiXCR, one entry per CDR3 protein. The data show about 250,000 distinct CDR3 sequences, approximately 30% seen once. The sample comprised blood, either unsorted or a sorted T cell fraction (not recorded which). This TCR came from a male donor with ankylosing spondylitis or in good health (not recorded which). The chain uses TRBV5-8 and TRBJ2-2; 7 positions match TRBD1. The CDR3 sequence is CASSESRGIDGELFF. DNA for the CDR3: TGTGCCAGCAGCGAAAGCAGGGGGATCGACGGGGAGCTGTTTTTT.